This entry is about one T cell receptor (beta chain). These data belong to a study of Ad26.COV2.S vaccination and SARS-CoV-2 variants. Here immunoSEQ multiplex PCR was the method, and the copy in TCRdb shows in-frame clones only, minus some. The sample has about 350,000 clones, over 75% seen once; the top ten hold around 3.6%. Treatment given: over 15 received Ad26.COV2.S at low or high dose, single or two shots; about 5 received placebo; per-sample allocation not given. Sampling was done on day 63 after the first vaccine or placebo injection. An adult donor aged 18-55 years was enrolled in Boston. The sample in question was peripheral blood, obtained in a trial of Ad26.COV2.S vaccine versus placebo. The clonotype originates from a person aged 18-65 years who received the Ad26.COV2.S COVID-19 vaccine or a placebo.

This CDR3 reads CASSIESRGFYEQYF. The CDR3 nucleotides are TGTGCCAGTAGTATTGAATCCAGGGGGTTCTACGAGCAGTACTTC. The chain uses TRBV19 and TRBJ2-7, with TRBD1 matching 7 bases. J was trimmed by 3 bases and V by 3 bases; bases with no gene match: 8. The V gene's germline CDR1 is LNHDA and CDR2 SQIVND (reference sequence). The CDR3 extends over 15 amino acids.